These 8 T cell receptor beta chains came from one sample sequenced in a study of PD-L1 blockade in urothelial cancer. Time point meaning: peripheral blood 6 weeks after treatment start. Method: immunoSEQ multiplex PCR; TCRdb's copy keeps in-frame clones and lacks some. The sample carries more than 45,000 clones, around 80% recorded once. This material consisted of PBMCs, taken around atezolizumab (anti-PD-L1) treatment. These receptor sequences come from a man aged 65-85 years with urothelial cancer.

The chain recombines TRBV28 with TRBJ1-4; 10 nucleotides align to TRBD1. J lost 8 bases, V lost 6 bases, and 3 bases had no gene match. Per germline, CDR1 MDHEN and CDR2 SYDVKM. There are 13 residues in the CDR3. The CDR3, as DNA: TGTGCCAGCAGGCTGACAGGGGGCGAAAAACTGTTTTTT. It is translated as CASRLTGGEKLFF.

This clone was detected a few times. The chain recombines TRBV6-1 with TRBJ2-7; D may be TRBD2 (5 bases). The length of the CDR3 is 14 residues. Per germline, CDR1 MNHNS and CDR2 SASEGT. Trimming took off 4 bases at V and 6 bases at J, with 16 bases between the two ends. The CDR3 DNA sequence: TGTGCCAGCAGTGTGGACTGGCTCGGAGGCGAGCAGTACTTC. Its protein is CASSVDWLGGEQYF.

The rearrangement joins TRBV15 to TRBJ2-7; tentatively, D is TRBD2 (5 bases). CDR3 length: 15 amino acids. Germline-derived CDR1 and CDR2 are LNHNV and YYDKDF (reference sequence). Trimming took 0 bases from V and 2 from J, leaving 11 bases between them. CDR3 nucleotide sequence: TGTGCCACCAGCAGAGATGGGGATAGCGCCTACGAGCAGTACTTC. This translates into CATSRDGDSAYEQYF. The entire variable domain, with the rest obtained from reference TRBV15 and TRBJ2-7, is as follows: DAMVIQNPRYQVTQFGKPVTLSCSQTLNHNVMYWYQQKSSQAPKLLFHYYDKDFNNEADTPDNFQSRRPNTSFCFLDIRSPGLGDTAMYLCATSRDGDSAYEQYFGPGTRLTVT.

This clone was counted a single time. This rearrangement joins TRBV7-8 to TRBJ1-5; D is possibly TRBD1 (6 bases). Trimming cost V 1 base and J 11 bases, with 9 bases left between them. Germline CDR1 and CDR2: SGHVS and FQNEAQ. This CDR3 region has 12 residues. The CDR3 spells CASSLEGTSQHF. The CDR3 bases are TGTGCCAGCAGCTTAGAAGGGACATCCCAGCATTTT.

V usage is TRBV2 and J usage is TRBJ2-7; 8 bases line up with TRBD1. Germline CDR1 and CDR2: SNHLY and FYNNEI. Losses at the gene ends were 4 bases for V and 5 bases for J; bases not matched to a gene: 10. CDR3 size: 15 residues. The CDR3 coding sequence is TGTGCCAGCAGTGGAGACGCACAGGGGGTGCACGAGCAGTACTTC. This sequence encodes CASSGDAQGVHEQYF.

This chain uses TRBV11-2 with TRBJ2-1, with 8 nucleotides matching TRBD2. Germline CDR1 is SGHAT and CDR2 is FQNNGV. V shed 5 bases, J shed 9 bases, and the junction held 3 bases outside the gene matches. The CDR3 is 12 residues long. The CDR3 DNA is TGTGCCAGCAGCCCTCGGGGGGGTGAGCAGTTCTTC. It yields the protein CASSPRGGEQFF.

This chain links TRBV18 with TRBJ1-2, with TRBD1 matching over 11 bases. This CDR3 is built from 18 residues. Germline V gene data show CDR1 as KGHSH and CDR2 as LQKENI. Trimming cost V 2 bases and J 0 bases; bases outside gene matches: 8. CDR3 coding DNA: TGTGCCAGCTCACCATTGGCCGGGACAGGGGGGGCTAACTATGGCTACACCTTC. It translates to CASSPLAGTGGANYGYTF.

The chain carries TRBV30 and TRBJ2-2; the D gene is possibly TRBD1 (6 bases). Germline assignment: CDR1 GTSNPN and CDR2 SVGIG (reference sequence). Trimming removed 3 bases at V and 3 bases at J, with 14 bases between. The CDR3 runs 15 residues. The CDR3 is CAWSAKTGYTGELFF. As DNA, the CDR3 is TGTGCCTGGAGCGCAAAAACAGGGTACACCGGGGAGCTGTTTTTT.